Reported below is one TCR beta chain. This clone was seen a single time. Its antigen has not been determined. Per-nucleotide qualities are absent, and no much larger clonotype sits a single base away. TCRbeta CDR3 regions were amplified from genomic DNA by means of the immunoSEQ Assay, a bias-controlled multiplex PCR. Regarding the original processing steps: The number of nucleated cells in each sample was estimated from the amplification of reference gene primers within the assay. To quantify the absolute abundance of each unique TCRbeta CDR3 rearrangement, sequence reads were collapsed and filtered. For each sample, productive Simpson clonality was calculated as the square root of Simpson's diversity index over productive rearrangements. The immuneACCESS repertoire file appears here via TCRdb, limited to in-frame rearrangements. These files lack a portion of the clones; in checked studies, under half of the deficit traces to unresolved V genes, and the cause of the others is not known. The V and J calls and clone size were taken over from that table, and D and trimming were inferred from the DNA. Within this sample are 250,000 to 350,000 clones, with 87% of them counted one time only. Approximately 5% of the sample is in the top ten clones.

The entry originates in a study of blood T cell repertoires in COVID-19 (dated by TCRdb to the early 2020s). For the study in its entirety: The collaborator samples originated in the United States, Italy and Spain and spanned the acute and convalescent phases of COVID-19. The material from the prospective study consisted of cDNA or gDNA derived from T cells, B-cell-depleted T cells, or PBMCs. Subjects who had been exposed to COVID-19, were actively infected with it, or had recovered from it provided the deeply sampled blood TCRbeta repertoires that made up the dataset. A freely available public database, intended as a resource for researchers studying the immune response to SARS-CoV-2, is where the repertoires were released. The samples were drawn from two sources: the first 160 participants of the ongoing ImmuneRACE study, and fewer than 1,500 subjects contributed by 6 global collaborators. Nearly every sample came with metadata listing a de-identified subject ID, COVID-19 status, age in years and sex. HLA class I and class II types, where available, came from metadata supplied by the sample provider rather than from assay-based typing. Here is what the overall study found, with its caveats: Clinical and demographic metadata were provided uncurated, with the amount varying by source and participant.

According to the germline V gene, CDR1 reads MNHEY and CDR2 reads SVGAGI. The CDR3 runs 15 residues from the cysteine to the phenylalanine. Solely the CDR3 DNA is kept, with 45 bases framed from the first base. Trimmed from V: 5 bases; trimmed from J: 5 bases; junction bases lacking a gene match: 9. Participants in the prospective study were enrolled through a virtual design, were aged about 18 to 100 years, and lived in under 25 United States geographic areas. Cohort assignment in the prospective study relied on participant-reported clinical history from a screening survey and a study questionnaire. Recovered participants in ImmuneRACE Cohort 3 were defined by two consecutive negative NP/OP PCR tests, clearance by a healthcare professional, or resolution of symptoms. Mobile phlebotomists in the prospective study collected whole blood, serum and a nasopharyngeal or oropharyngeal swab from every participant. Participants in the prospective study had the option to provide additional blood draws and questionnaires over a 2-month period. Before DNA extraction, blood samples from the prospective study were shipped at room temperature or frozen.

What was sequenced was PBMCs or T cells enriched from blood (not recorded which). The origin of this receptor is a woman in her 30s who had recovered from COVID-19. The sequence joins TRBV6-5 to TRBJ2-5; TRBD2 lines up with 9 middle nucleotides. Read as DNA, the sequence is TGTGCCAGCAGTACCAGCGGGGGGAGATGGGAGACCCAGTACTTC. Translated, it reads CASSTSGGRWETQYF.